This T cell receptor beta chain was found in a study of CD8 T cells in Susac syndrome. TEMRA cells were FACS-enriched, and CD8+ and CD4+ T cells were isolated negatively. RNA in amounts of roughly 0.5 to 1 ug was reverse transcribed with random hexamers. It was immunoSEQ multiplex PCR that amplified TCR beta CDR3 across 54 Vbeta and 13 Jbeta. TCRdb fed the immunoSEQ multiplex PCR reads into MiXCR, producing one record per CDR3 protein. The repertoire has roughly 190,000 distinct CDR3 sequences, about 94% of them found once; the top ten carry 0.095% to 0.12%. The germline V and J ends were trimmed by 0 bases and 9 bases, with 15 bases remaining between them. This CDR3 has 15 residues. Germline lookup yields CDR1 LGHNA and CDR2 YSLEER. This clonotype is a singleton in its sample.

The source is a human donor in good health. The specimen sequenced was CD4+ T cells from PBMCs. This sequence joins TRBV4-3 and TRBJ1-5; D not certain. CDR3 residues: CASSQDSAGYGPQHF. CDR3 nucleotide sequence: TGCGCCAGCAGCCAAGATTCTGCGGGGTATGGGCCCCAGCATTTT.